This TCR beta chain comes out of a study of cytomegalovirus exposure and HLA in healthy donors. Study-level points and caveats: The study labeled 164 TCR beta chains cytomegalovirus-associated. In a later analysis, across HLA loci, associated TCR counts were highest for DRB1, lowest for HLA-C. Sequencing artifact likely explains a cluster of highly shared sequence variants.

CDR3 length: 15 amino acids. CDR1 and CDR2 from the germline V gene are SGHNT and YENEEA. V lost 5 bases and J 6 bases, leaving 18 bases between the germline ends. On this clone itself: Antigen specificity is unknown.

Both 60 Vbeta primers and 13 Jbeta primers went into the PCR. Repertoires were generated with immunoSEQ multiplex PCR, while TCRdb's copy carries only in-frame clones and drops some. The data contain over 100,000 clones, roughly four fifths of them singletons. The TCR was taken from a woman aged 50 to 60 in good health and CMV-seropositive. The chain employs TRBV11-3 and TRBJ2-3; weak D call: TRBD2 (6 bases). The sequencing input was PBMCs. The CDR3 loop reads CASSLGGLTGDTQYF. The DNA for the CDR3 is TGTGCCAGCAGCCTTGGGGGACTCACGGGGGATACGCAGTATTTT.